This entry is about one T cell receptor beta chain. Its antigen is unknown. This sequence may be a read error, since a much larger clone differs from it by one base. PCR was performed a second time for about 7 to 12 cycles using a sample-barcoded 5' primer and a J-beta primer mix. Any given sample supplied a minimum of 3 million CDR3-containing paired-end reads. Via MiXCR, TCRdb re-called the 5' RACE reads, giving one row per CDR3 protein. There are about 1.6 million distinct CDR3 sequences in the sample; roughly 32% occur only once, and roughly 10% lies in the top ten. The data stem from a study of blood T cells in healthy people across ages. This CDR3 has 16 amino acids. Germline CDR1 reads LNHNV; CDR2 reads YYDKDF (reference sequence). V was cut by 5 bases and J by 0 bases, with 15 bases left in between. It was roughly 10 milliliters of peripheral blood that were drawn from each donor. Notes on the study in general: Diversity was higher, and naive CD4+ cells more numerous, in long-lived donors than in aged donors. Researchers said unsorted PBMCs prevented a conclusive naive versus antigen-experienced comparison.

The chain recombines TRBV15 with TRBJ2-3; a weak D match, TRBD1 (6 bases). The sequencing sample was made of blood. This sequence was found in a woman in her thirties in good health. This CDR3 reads CATSGARGGSTDTQYF. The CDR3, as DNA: TGTGCCACCAGCGGAGCGCGAGGGGGTAGCACAGATACGCAGTATTTT.